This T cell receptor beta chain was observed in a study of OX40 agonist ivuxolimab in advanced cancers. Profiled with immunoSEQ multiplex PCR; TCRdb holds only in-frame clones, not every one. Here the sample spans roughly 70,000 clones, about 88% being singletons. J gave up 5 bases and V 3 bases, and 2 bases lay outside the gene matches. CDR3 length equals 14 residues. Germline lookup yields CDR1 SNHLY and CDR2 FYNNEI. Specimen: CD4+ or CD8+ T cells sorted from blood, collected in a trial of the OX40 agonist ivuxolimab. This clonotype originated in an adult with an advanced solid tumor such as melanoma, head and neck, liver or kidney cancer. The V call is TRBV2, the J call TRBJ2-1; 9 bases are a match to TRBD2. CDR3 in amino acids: CASSDLAGNNEQFF. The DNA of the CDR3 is TGTGCCAGCAGTGACCTAGCGGGAAACAATGAGCAGTTCTTC.